This T cell receptor beta chain was obtained from a study of T cells after yellow fever vaccination. Study-wide results and limits: Once the booster was given, most primary-vaccination clones reappeared, at around 96% for CD4 and roughly 90% for CD8. It was the secondary response that reached its peak faster, day 5 versus 15, but it was weaker. Only a minor proportion of clonotypes was detected across both CD4 and CD8 compartments.

UMIs were added to TCR cDNA along with a universal primer site when it was made by 5'RACE template switching. TCRdb reanalysed the 5' RACE reads using MiXCR and keeps one entry per CDR3 protein. The sample holds about 300,000 distinct CDR3 sequences, under 9% seen once. The CDR3 extends over 12 amino acids. V was shortened by 6 bases and J by 2 bases, with 5 bases between the two germline ends. This clonotype has a handful of counts. Its antigen is still unknown. This clonotype originated in a man aged 18 to 35 who received the YFV17D yellow fever vaccine. The sequencing used CD4+ T cells sorted from PBMCs, collected 5 days after the yellow fever booster vaccination. The rearrangement uses TRBV12-3 or TRBV12-4 and TRBJ2-1, with D uncertain. CDR3 in DNA: TGTGCCAGCAGACCAGCCTACAATGAGCAGTTCTTC. Amino acid sequence: CASRPAYNEQFF.